The 17 T cell receptor beta chains below were found in one sample sequenced in a study of CD8+ T cells in alopecia areata. Following RNA extraction, reverse transcription yielded cDNA that acted as the sequencing template. Assay: immunoSEQ multiplex PCR; the TCRdb copy retains only in-frame clones and omits some. Here the sample spans over 85,000 clones, 41% being singletons. The specimen was CD4+ T cells sorted from blood. The receptors originated from a human donor with alopecia areata.

The table lists this clone with a few counts. CDR3 sequence (DNA): TGCGCCAGCAGCCCGGGACTAGCGGGAGGGCCCGAGGAGCAGTTCTTC. Amino acid sequence: CASSPGLAGGPEEQFF. This sequence joins TRBV5-1 and TRBJ2-1; 16 bases match TRBD2. CDR3 length: 16 amino acids. CDR1 is SGHRS, CDR2 YFSETQ, per germline. V was clipped by 4 bases and J by 10 bases; unmatched bases: 8.

The V gene is TRBV30, the J gene TRBJ2-3; 10 positions match TRBD1. The CDR3 loop spans 15 amino acids. The ends lost 3 bases at V and 3 bases at J; junction bases unmatched: 6. CDR1 and CDR2 (germline): GTSNPN, SVGIG (reference sequence). The CDR3, as DNA: TGTGCCTGGAGCCGCCGGGACAGGGGAACAGATACGCAGTATTTT. Amino acids: CAWSRRDRGTDTQYF.

The gene calls are TRBV29-1 and TRBJ2-6; D might be TRBD1 (5 bases). Per germline, CDR1 SQVTM and CDR2 ANQGSEA. V was trimmed by 5 bases and J by 1 base, leaving 12 bases between them. The CDR3 loop spans 15 amino acids. The CDR3 coding sequence is TGCAGCGTTCGACAGTCCCCTTCTGGGGCCAACGTCCTGACTTTC. Its protein product is CSVRQSPSGANVLTF.

This chain connects TRBV7-8 to TRBJ2-7; the match to TRBD2 covers 7 bases. This CDR3 contains 16 residues. Germline CDR1 SGHVS, CDR2 FQNEAQ. V gave up 2 bases and J gave up 2 bases; unmatched junction bases: 9. This CDR3 reads CASSLQGGLATYEQYF. In DNA form, the CDR3 reads TGTGCCAGCAGCTTACAGGGAGGGCTGGCTACCTACGAGCAGTACTTC.

This chain connects TRBV30 to TRBJ1-5; possibly TRBD1 for D (6 bases). Germline lookup yields CDR1 GTSNPN and CDR2 SVGIG (reference sequence). The CDR3 totals 15 residues. Trimming shortened V by 2 bases and J by 3 bases, and 14 bases separated the two germline ends. Here the CDR3 reads CAWSTRGGINQPQHF. The CDR3 DNA reads as TGTGCCTGGAGTACCCGAGGGGGGATCAATCAGCCCCAGCATTTT.

This clone was observed a handful of times. The chain recombines TRBV19 with TRBJ2-7; weak D call: TRBD1 (6 bases). V lost 6 bases and J lost 0, with 18 bases in between. There are 16 residues in the CDR3. The V gene's germline CDR1 is LNHDA and CDR2 SQIVND (reference sequence). The CDR3 loop reads CASSAETRGRSYEQYF. The CDR3 nucleotides are TGTGCCAGTAGCGCCGAGACCAGGGGACGCTCCTACGAGCAGTACTTC.

The chain joins TRBV7-2 to TRBJ1-2; D remains unclear. V gave up 1 base and J gave up 5 bases, with 8 bases separating them. The germline V gene has CDR1 SGHTA and CDR2 FQGNSA. This CDR3 region has 13 residues. The DNA for the CDR3 is TGTGCCAGCAGCTTAGAACGGATTTATGGCTACACCTTC. Protein product: CASSLERIYGYTF. The complete variable domain, with remaining parts taken from reference TRBV7-2 and TRBJ1-2, reads GAGVSQSPSNKVTEKGKDVELRCDPISGHTALYWYRQSLGQGLEFLIYFQGNSAPDKSGLPSDRFSAERTGGSVSTLTIQRTQQEDSAVYLCASSLERIYGYTFGSGTRLTVV.

This chain uses TRBV30 with TRBJ1-5; tentative D call: TRBD1 (5 bases). CDR3 length: 13 residues. The V and J ends lost 5 bases and 4 bases respectively, with 12 bases between them. Germline loops: CDR1 GTSNPN, CDR2 SVGIG (reference sequence). CDR3: CAWGRGNNQPQHF. For the CDR3, the DNA is TGTGCCTGGGGGCGGGGGAATAATCAGCCCCAGCATTTT.

The chain joins TRBV7-9 to TRBJ2-3; 12 nucleotides line up with TRBD2. The CDR3 runs 18 residues. CDR1 is SEHNR, CDR2 FQNEAQ, per germline (reference sequence). J was trimmed by 1 base and V by 3 bases; bases with no gene match: 8. The CDR3: CASSLPLRLAGGTDTQYF. The DNA for the CDR3 is TGTGCCAGCAGCTTGCCCCTTCGACTAGCGGGGGGCACAGATACGCAGTATTTT.

CDR3 loop: CAWSNNYGYTF. CDR3 DNA sequence: TGTGCCTGGAGCAATAACTATGGCTACACCTTC. V is TRBV30 and J is TRBJ1-2; D is uncertain. Germline CDR1 GTSNPN, CDR2 SVGIG (reference sequence). Deletions cut 3 bases from V and 1 base from J, with 3 bases between. This CDR3 spans 11 amino acids.

This clone was seen a handful of times. The rearrangement joins TRBV7-6 to TRBJ2-7, with TRBD2 identical over 12 bases. Germline-derived CDR1 and CDR2 are SGHVS and FNYEAQ. The length of the CDR3 is 14 residues. V shed 6 bases and J 6 bases; nucleotides not matched to a gene: 6. CDR3 in amino acids: CASSTSGRIVEQYF. The CDR3 DNA sequence: TGTGCCAGCAGTACTAGCGGGAGGATAGTCGAGCAGTACTTC.

J is TRBJ1-5 and V is TRBV5-4; perhaps TRBD1 as D (6 bases). Germline V gives CDR1 SGHNT, CDR2 YYREEE (reference sequence). Deletions cut 2 bases from V and 5 bases from J, with 14 bases between. The CDR3 is 15 amino acids. The CDR3 protein is CASSFGARGDQPQHF. CDR3 in DNA: TGTGCCAGCAGCTTTGGGGCCAGGGGAGATCAGCCCCAGCATTTT.

This clone was counted a few times. The V gene is TRBV7-9, the J gene TRBJ2-3, with 8 bases lining up with TRBD1. There are 14 residues in the CDR3. Germline values: CDR1 SEHNR, CDR2 FQNEAQ (reference sequence). The J segment lost 11 bases and the V segment lost 0 bases, leaving 7 bases of the junction unmatched. The CDR3 protein is CASSLAAGQGVQYF. CDR3 nucleotide sequence: TGTGCCAGCAGCTTAGCGGCAGGACAGGGTGTGCAGTATTTT.

This clone was recorded many times. The chain uses TRBV7-8 and TRBJ2-5; D is unclear. CDR1 and CDR2 from the germline V gene are SGHVS and FQNEAQ. The CDR3 covers 14 residues. V dropped 3 bases and J dropped 4 bases, with 12 bases sitting between them. CDR3 loop: CASSFSRVLETQYF. The CDR3 region has the DNA TGTGCCAGCAGCTTTTCACGGGTACTAGAGACCCAGTACTTC.

This clone turned up a few times. The chain has TRBV7-9 and TRBJ2-1, with a tentative D call TRBD1 (6 bases). Trimming stripped 5 bases from V and 9 bases from J, with 17 bases between. CDR3 length: 14 residues. The germline V gene encodes CDR1 SEHNR and CDR2 FQNEAQ (reference sequence). The DNA for the CDR3 is TGTGCCAGCAGCCACAGGGATGCCGGTCGTGAGCAGTTCTTC. Protein sequence: CASSHRDAGREQFF.

This sequence joins TRBV11-2 and TRBJ2-6; a weak D match, TRBD1 (5 bases). This CDR3 comprises 15 residues. Germline-derived CDR1 and CDR2 are SGHAT and FQNNGV. V shed 6 bases and J shed 1 base, with 10 bases lying between them. The CDR3 nucleotides are TGTGCCAGCAGACCAGGGATTTCTGGGGCCAACGTCCTGACTTTC. This sequence encodes CASRPGISGANVLTF.

This clone appeared a few times. J is TRBJ2-1 and V is TRBV2, with D hard to call. V lost 3 bases and J lost 9, with 15 bases in between. From germline, CDR1 is SNHLY and CDR2 FYNNEI. CDR3 length equals 14 residues. The DNA for the CDR3 is TGTGCCAGCAGTGAGAGCCTACTATCTAGTGAGCAGTTCTTC. This codes for CASSESLLSSEQFF.